This is a list of T cell receptor beta chains from one sample in a study of blood T cells in healthy people across ages. One entry per CDR3 protein, called by TCRdb with MiXCR from the 5' RACE reads. Of around 870,000 distinct CDR3 sequences in the sample, under 35% are singletons; the top ten hold approximately 15%. Sequencing used blood. The receptor source for this set is a woman aged 80 or over in good health. Both conserved end residues are part of each CDR3. The D gene is left open where the match is weak. Size tells how often a clone was seen (once, few, many) or the class of an expanded clone, and some rows leave it out.

cdr3_nt cdr3_aa v_call d_call clone_size j_call
TGCGCCAGCAGCTTGGGTGGACAGGGGGCGAACTACAAGCAGTACTTC CASSLGGQGANYKQYF TRBV5-1 TRBD1 - TRBJ2-7
TGTGCCAGCTCACCCGACAGGCTTAGCTCCTACGAGCAGTACTTC CASSPDRLSSYEQYF TRBV18 - many TRBJ2-7
TGTGCCAGCAGTTTTATAGGGAACGAGCAGTACTTC CASSFIGNEQYF TRBV12-3/TRBV12-4 - - TRBJ2-7
TGTGCCAGCAGCTTCGACAGGGCGGAGCCCCAGCATTTT CASSFDRAEPQHF TRBV5-8 TRBD1 - TRBJ1-5
TGTGCCAGCAGTCAAATCGGGACCCCAACGGAGCAGTACTTC CASSQIGTPTEQYF TRBV7-2 - few TRBJ2-7
TGCGCCAGCAGCCAAGATACGCCGAACTTTGGGGCCAAAAACATTCAGTACTTC CASSQDTPNFGAKNIQYF TRBV4-3 - many TRBJ2-4
TGTGCCATCAGTCCCGGGTACGAGCAGTACTTC CAISPGYEQYF TRBV10-3 - many TRBJ2-7
TGCAGTGCTACCCGGACTAGCTGGGGCGAGCAGTACTTC CSATRTSWGEQYF TRBV20-1 TRBD2 many TRBJ2-7
TGTGCCAGTAGTTCGGACACCGCCAGCGAGCAGTACTTC CASSSDTASEQYF TRBV19 - - TRBJ2-7
TGTGCCAGCAGCTTCAGAGGTTCCTATAATTCACCCCTCCACTTT CASSFRGSYNSPLHF TRBV7-2 - many TRBJ1-6
TGTGCCTCACAAACGTGGAGTAAAAACACTGAAGCTTTCTTT CASQTWSKNTEAFF TRBV30 - - TRBJ1-1
TGTGCCAGCAGCTTAGCCCACAGGGTTCAAGAGACCCAGTACTTC CASSLAHRVQETQYF TRBV7-2 - many TRBJ2-5
TGTGCCAGCAGCTACGGACAGGTTTTACGCAACTATGGCTACACCTTC CASSYGQVLRNYGYTF TRBV11-2 TRBD1 - TRBJ1-2
TGCGCCAGCAGCCAAAGGACGGAAGCTAACTATGGCTACACCTTC CASSQRTEANYGYTF TRBV4-3 - many TRBJ1-2
TGTGCCAGCAGTCAAGTCGGGACAGGGGTCTCCTACGAGCAGTACTTC CASSQVGTGVSYEQYF TRBV7-9 TRBD1 - TRBJ2-7
TGCGCCAGCAGCAGGGGACGGGGTGAAAAAGAGACCCAGTACTTC CASSRGRGEKETQYF TRBV5-1 - - TRBJ2-5
TGTGCCTGGAGTGTAGGGCCCCGAATTCAGCCCCAGCATTTT CAWSVGPRIQPQHF TRBV30 - few TRBJ1-5
TGTGCCAGCAGCGACGGGGAAGGATCCTACAATGAGCAGTTCTTC CASSDGEGSYNEQFF TRBV9 - many TRBJ2-1
TGTGCCATCAGTGAACCGGGACAGGGAAACACTGAAGCTTTCTTT CAISEPGQGNTEAFF TRBV10-3 TRBD1 many TRBJ1-1
TGTGCCAGCAGTTTAGACCTTAGTCGGGGCTACACCTTC CASSLDLSRGYTF TRBV12-3/TRBV12-4 - - TRBJ1-2
TGCGCCAGCAGCCAATCAATGGGGGCGCAGTATTTT CASSQSMGAQYF TRBV4-3 - - TRBJ2-3
TGTGCCAGCAGCGCCCGACAGGAGGAAAACACCATATATTTT CASSARQEENTIYF TRBV7-9 - few TRBJ1-3
TGTGCCAGCAGCTTAGAGGGCAGGACCACGGAGACCCAGTACTTC CASSLEGRTTETQYF TRBV7-6 - - TRBJ2-5
TGTGCCAGCAGCTTAGGGACTATTTCCGGGGAGCTGTTTTTT CASSLGTISGELFF TRBV7-2 - - TRBJ2-2
TGTGCCAGTGGGACCCCAACCCCCAATGAGCAGTTCTTC CASGTPTPNEQFF TRBV3-1 - - TRBJ2-1
TGTGCCAGCAGCCAAGACAGGGCGGGAGAGACCCAGTACTTC CASSQDRAGETQYF TRBV4-2 - few TRBJ2-5
TGTGCCAGCTCACTGGACCGCTCTGGGAGGGAGCAGTACTTC CASSLDRSGREQYF TRBV18 - few TRBJ2-7
TGTGCCACCAGCTTAACCAGGAGCACAGATACGCGGTATTTT CATSLTRSTDTRYF TRBV7-2 - - TRBJ2-3
TGCAGCACACGGACAGGGATGCAGGATGGCTACACCTTC CSTRTGMQDGYTF TRBV29-1 TRBD1 many TRBJ1-2
TGTGCCAGCAGGCCCATACAGGGGACAGATACGCAGTATTTT CASRPIQGTDTQYF TRBV6-2/TRBV6-3 TRBD1 few TRBJ2-3
TGTGCCAGCAGCAAGGGGGGATGGAGCACTGAAGCTTTCTTT CASSKGGWSTEAFF TRBV5-5 - few TRBJ1-1
TGTGCCAGCAGTTGGGGAGAGGGGTATGGCTACACCTTC CASSWGEGYGYTF TRBV12-3/TRBV12-4 - - TRBJ1-2
TGTGCCAGTAGCGAGGGACTAGCGAGGACCACAGATACGCAGTATTTT CASSEGLARTTDTQYF TRBV19 TRBD2 many TRBJ2-3
TGCAGTGCTACGACAGTAGCCAAAAACATTCAGTACTTC CSATTVAKNIQYF TRBV20-1 - many TRBJ2-4
TGCGCCAGCAGCCAAGCCTGGAGCGGGGGGATCCGAGATACGCAGTATTTT CASSQAWSGGIRDTQYF TRBV4-3 TRBD2 many TRBJ2-3
TGCAGTGCCCCTTGGACAGGGGGGTTTGGACTAGCCAAAAACATTCAGTACTTC CSAPWTGGFGLAKNIQYF TRBV20-1 TRBD1 many TRBJ2-4
TGTGCCAGCAGCCGGGGAGGACAGACTGAAGCTTTCTTT CASSRGGQTEAFF TRBV14 - many TRBJ1-1